The clone carrying this T cell receptor (beta chain) came up a few times. V was clipped by 6 bases and J by 2 bases; unmatched bases: 5. This CDR3 contains 14 residues. The data stem from a study of T-cell reconstitution after alpha-beta-depleted transplantation in children. The library targeted TCRbeta and was prepared with unique molecular identifiers. TCRdb reprocessed the PCR reads with MiXCR, giving one entry per CDR3 protein. The repertoire has about 360,000 distinct CDR3 sequences, less than 15% of them found once; the top ten carry roughly 4.3%. The clonotype originates from a human donor who donated a stem cell graft to a child with Fanconi anemia. The sample consisted of PBMCs, taken from the stem cell graft. The rearrangement joins TRBV12-3 or TRBV12-4 to TRBJ2-3; 7 nucleotides align to TRBD1. The CDR3 loop reads CASSRDRYTDTQYF. CDR3 in DNA: TGTGCCAGCAGCCGGGACAGATACACAGATACGCAGTATTTT.